This T cell receptor (beta chain) derives from a study of blood T cells in healthy people across ages. Overall study results and limits: Across the age range, TCR beta diversity per million T cells fell in a roughly linear way.

Germline V gene sequence: CDR1 SGHRS, CDR2 YFSETQ. Trimming shortened V by 1 base and J by 5 bases, and 12 bases separated the two germline ends. The CDR3 loop spans 14 amino acids. Concerning this clonotype itself: Its matching antigen is unknown.

Together with a sample-barcoded 5' primer, a J-beta primer mix was included in a second PCR lasting roughly 6 to 12 cycles. TCRdb re-called the 5' RACE reads through MiXCR, storing one row per CDR3 protein. The repertoire includes about 760,000 distinct CDR3 sequences, about 25% of them detected once, and 9.4% sits in the top ten. These data were likewise used in another study, on T cells of mothers and their children. That work contributes: Similar thymic selection effects on TCR recombination output appear in pairs, both related and unrelated. Normalized overlap was always slightly, never significantly, higher in related than unrelated mother-child pairs. None of the identified T cell clones proved to be persistent microchimeric clones.

The rearrangement joins TRBV5-1 to TRBJ2-5; tentatively, D is TRBD1 (5 bases). The receptor was derived from a boy aged 5-17 years in good health. Source material: blood. The chain's CDR3 is CASSLRGQGETQYF. In DNA form, the CDR3 reads TGCGCCAGCAGCTTGAGGGGCCAAGGGGAGACCCAGTACTTC.